A single count supports the clone carrying this TCR beta chain. The CDR3 contains 14 residues. The V gene end was trimmed by 0 bases and the J gene end by 12 bases; junction bases not matched to a gene: 6. From germline, CDR1 is WNHNN and CDR2 SYGVQD (reference sequence). The sample belongs to a study of graft-versus-host responses after intestinal transplantation. Assay used: immunoSEQ multiplex PCR; TCRdb lists only in-frame clones, some missing. Found here are approximately 54,000 clones, 91% of them singletons; the top ten hold approximately 5%. This chain joins TRBV10-1 and TRBJ2-1; the match to TRBD2 covers 9 bases. The sequence came from a human patient who received an intestinal transplant, so some T cells may come from the graft donor. Specimen: PBMCs, collected nearly 670 days after intestinal transplant. The CDR3 loop is CASSESIAGAAQFF. The CDR3 bases are TGCGCCAGCAGTGAGTCGATAGCGGGGGCCGCGCAGTTCTTC.